This passage covers 13 T cell receptor beta chains from one sample sequenced in a study of blood T cell repertoires in COVID-19. The table came from immunoSEQ multiplex PCR; TCRdb's copy has only in-frame clones and leaves some out. The sample has approximately 260,000 clones, around four fifths seen once. Sequencing was performed on peripheral blood. Receptor source: a man in his fifties or sixties who had recovered from COVID-19.

V gene TRBV6-1 combines with J gene TRBJ2-7; 9 positions agree with TRBD1. Germline V lookup: CDR1 MNHNS, CDR2 SASEGT. Unmatched junction bases numbered 14, after V lost 0 bases and J lost 2 bases. The CDR3 contains 19 residues. The CDR3 DNA reads TGTGCCAGCAGTGAAGCGCCGGTGGGGGGGACAGGGATCCCCTACGAGCAGTACTTC. This translates into CASSEAPVGGTGIPYEQYF.

The V and J genes are TRBV18 and TRBJ1-6; 8 bases are shared with TRBD1. The germline V gene encodes CDR1 KGHSH and CDR2 LQKENI. Trimming at V came to 4 bases and at J to 6 bases, leaving 2 bases not matched to a gene. The CDR3 totals 14 residues. This CDR3 is CASSLGQGNSPLHF. The CDR3 DNA follows: TGTGCCAGCTCACTCGGACAGGGTAATTCACCCCTCCACTTT.

CDR3 protein: CAWNRLRVNTEAFF. The CDR3, as DNA: TGTGCCTGGAACCGTTTACGGGTGAACACTGAAGCTTTCTTT. The chain is built from TRBV30 and TRBJ1-1; D is unresolved. Germline V CDR1 and CDR2: GTSNPN, SVGIG (reference sequence). Trimming pared 4 bases from V and 0 bases from J, leaving 12 bases between. The CDR3 covers 14 residues.

The V gene is TRBV6-5, the J gene TRBJ2-5; 7 bases line up with TRBD1. CDR1 and CDR2 from the germline V gene are MNHEY and SVGAGI. V lost 5 bases to trimming and J lost 6 bases; unmatched junction nucleotides: 9. The CDR3 sequence is 14 residues long. The CDR3 coding sequence is TGTGCCAGCAGTACGACAGGGCCCCAGCAGACCCAGTACTTC. It specifies CASSTTGPQQTQYF.

This clone was seen many times. The chain employs TRBV7-9 and TRBJ1-1, with no clear D. The ends were cut back, 8 bases at V and 8 bases at J, with 12 bases in the middle. The CDR3 is 11 residues long. Germline V gene lookup returns CDR1 SEHNR and CDR2 FQNEAQ (reference sequence). The CDR3 protein is CASLDLEEAFF. CDR3 DNA sequence: TGTGCCAGCCTAGATTTGGAGGAAGCTTTCTTT. The full variable domain, completed using reference TRBV7-9 and TRBJ1-1, is DTGVSQNPRHKITKRGQNVTFRCDPISEHNRLYWYRQTLGQGPEFLTYFQNEAQLEKSRLLSDRFSAERPKGSFSTLEIQRTEQGDSAMYLCASLDLEEAFFGQGTRLTVV.

The V gene is TRBV24-1, the J gene TRBJ2-2; 8 positions match TRBD2. V lost 3 bases, J lost 4 bases, and 3 bases stayed unmatched. CDR1 and CDR2 (germline): KGHDR, SFDVKD. This CDR3 is built from 15 residues. CDR3 protein: CATSDSRGGTGELFF. CDR3 sequence (DNA): TGTGCCACCAGTGATAGTCGGGGGGGCACCGGGGAGCTGTTTTTT.

The rearrangement uses TRBV6-4 and TRBJ1-5; 11 bases are a match to TRBD1. After removal of 0 bases from V and 6 bases from J, the junction contained 19 bases not matched to a gene. The length of the CDR3 is 21 residues. In germline, CDR1 is MRHNA, CDR2 SNTAGT. For the CDR3, the DNA is TGTGCCAGCAGTGACTCGGATATCCCCGGACCGGGACAGGGGGAGGGTCAGCCCCAGCATTTT. Amino acids: CASSDSDIPGPGQGEGQPQHF.

The CDR3 is CASSTHTSGANVLTF. DNA of the CDR3: TGTGCCAGCAGTACACACACCTCTGGGGCCAACGTCCTGACTTTC. The gene calls are TRBV6-5 and TRBJ2-6; no firm D call. Germline CDR1 MNHEY, CDR2 SVGAGI. V was cut by 5 bases and J by 0 bases, with 8 bases left in between. CDR3 length: 15 residues.

The chain couples TRBV10-3 to TRBJ2-6; 7 bases map to TRBD1. The V gene end was trimmed by 5 bases and the J gene end by 2 bases; junction bases not matched to a gene: 3. Germline CDR1 and CDR2: ENHRY and SYGVKD. This CDR3 comprises 15 residues. CDR3 in amino acids: CAISPDRAGANVLTF. As DNA, the CDR3 is TGTGCCATCAGTCCCGACAGGGCTGGGGCCAACGTCCTGACTTTC.

This clone showed up just once. This chain connects TRBV12-3 or TRBV12-4 to TRBJ2-5, with a weak D call TRBD1 (5 bases). Trimming left V 7 bases short and J 5 bases short, with 14 bases between. The CDR3 consists of 13 residues. For the CDR3, the DNA is TGTGCCAGCACCAAGGGGTATAGCGAGACCCAGTACTTC. It yields the protein CASTKGYSETQYF.

The CDR3 nucleotides are TGCAGCGTTGCGGGGGGGGGAATTCGCAATGAGCAGTTCTTC. Its protein product is CSVAGGGIRNEQFF. The chain uses TRBV29-1 and TRBJ2-1; 8 bases line up with TRBD2. The CDR3 spans 14 residues. J was trimmed by 6 bases and V by 4 bases; bases with no gene match: 8. In germline, CDR1 is SQVTM, CDR2 ANQGSEA.

The V call is TRBV12-3 or TRBV12-4, the J call TRBJ2-7; D remains unclear. The CDR3 extends over 13 amino acids. Trimming cost V 3 bases and J 1 base, with 7 bases left between them. The CDR3 coding sequence is TGTGCCAGCAGTTTGGGCAGGTCCTACGAGCAGTACTTC. Its protein is CASSLGRSYEQYF.

The chain is built from TRBV18 and TRBJ2-3; D is possibly TRBD1 (6 bases). The germline CDR1 and CDR2 sequences are KGHSH and LQKENI. Trimming removed 3 bases at V and 1 base at J, with 14 bases between. The CDR3 sequence is 16 residues long. CDR3 nucleotides: TGTGCCAGCTCACCCAACAGGGCAAGGGGCACAGATACGCAGTATTTT. Encoded protein: CASSPNRARGTDTQYF.